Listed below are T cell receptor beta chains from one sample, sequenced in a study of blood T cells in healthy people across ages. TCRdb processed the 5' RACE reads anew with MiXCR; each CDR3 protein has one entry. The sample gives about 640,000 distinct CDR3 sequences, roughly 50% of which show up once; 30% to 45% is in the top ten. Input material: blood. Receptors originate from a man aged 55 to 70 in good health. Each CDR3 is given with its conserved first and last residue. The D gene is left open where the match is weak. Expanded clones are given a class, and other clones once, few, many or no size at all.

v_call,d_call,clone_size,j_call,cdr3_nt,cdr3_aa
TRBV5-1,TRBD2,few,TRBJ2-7,TGCGCCAGCAGACCCGCTGTGGGTCTAGCGGAATCCTACGAGCAGTACTTC,CASRPAVGLAESYEQYF
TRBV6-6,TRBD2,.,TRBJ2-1,TGTGCCAGCATTAGGGGACTAGCGGGTGGTAATGAGCAGTTCTTC,CASIRGLAGGNEQFF
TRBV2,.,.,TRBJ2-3,TGTGCCAGCAGTGAAGCGCTTCAGGGGCAGACGCAGTATTTT,CASSEALQGQTQYF
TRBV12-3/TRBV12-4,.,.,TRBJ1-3,TGTGCCAGCAGTTTTACCCTGGTGGCAAACACCATATATTTT,CASSFTLVANTIYF
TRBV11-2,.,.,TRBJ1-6,TGTGCCAGCAGCTTTCGGGGTTTTGATTCACCCCTCCACTTT,CASSFRGFDSPLHF
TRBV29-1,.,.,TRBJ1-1,TGCAGCGCCGGGACACCTATGAACACTGAAGCTTTCTTT,CSAGTPMNTEAFF
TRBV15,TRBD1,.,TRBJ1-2,TGTGCCACCAGCAGACTCACAAGGGACAGGGGATACACCTTC,CATSRLTRDRGYTF
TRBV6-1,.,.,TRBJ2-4,TGTGCCAGCAGTCCGGGACAAAGAAACATTCAGTACTTC,CASSPGQRNIQYF
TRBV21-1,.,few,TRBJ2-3,TGTGCCAGCAGCAAAGCGGGACAGGGGGCGCAGTATTTT,CASSKAGQGAQYF
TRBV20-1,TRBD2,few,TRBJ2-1,TGCAGTGCTAGAGATATAAGGAGCGGGGGGGCTACTTACAATGAGCAGTTCTTC,CSARDIRSGGATYNEQFF
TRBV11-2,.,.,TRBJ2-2,TGTGCCAGCAGCTTAGGGGGTTTATCGCCCCCCGGGGAGCTGTTTTTT,CASSLGGLSPPGELFF
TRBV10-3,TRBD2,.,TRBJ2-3,TGTGCCATCAGTGAGCCGGGACTAGCGCGTTCAGATACGCAGTATTTT,CAISEPGLARSDTQYF
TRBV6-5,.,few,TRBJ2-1,TGTGCCAGCAGCCGACAGAGTTACAATGAGCAGTTCTTC,CASSRQSYNEQFF
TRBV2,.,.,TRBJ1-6,TGTGCCAGCATTCAGACGGGGGCAGGTATTTCACCCCTCCACTTT,CASIQTGAGISPLHF
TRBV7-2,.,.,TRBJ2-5,TGTGCCAGCAGCGTAGGAGGGGGGCGACAGACCCAGTACTTC,CASSVGGGRQTQYF
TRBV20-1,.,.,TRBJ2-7,TGCAGTGCTAGAGGTCACTCTCAACGGTACGAGCAGTACTTC,CSARGHSQRYEQYF
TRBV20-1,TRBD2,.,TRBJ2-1,TGCAGTGCTAGAGAGGTCCTCACTAGCGGGGGTGAGAGCTCCTACAATGAGCAGTTCTTC,CSAREVLTSGGESSYNEQFF
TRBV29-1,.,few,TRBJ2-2,TGCAGCGTCGCGGTCTCTGGGGCAAACGGGGAGCTGTTTTTT,CSVAVSGANGELFF
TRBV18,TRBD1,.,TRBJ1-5,TGTGCCAGCTCCCTCGGACAGGGACCAAGACAGCCCCAGCATTTT,CASSLGQGPRQPQHF
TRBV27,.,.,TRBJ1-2,TGTGCCAGCAGTTTAGGGCCGACAGGAGGGGTAGGCTACACCTTC,CASSLGPTGGVGYTF
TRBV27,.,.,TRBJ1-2,TGTGCCAGCAGTCCCCGACAGCCGAGGTCCTATGGCTACACCTTC,CASSPRQPRSYGYTF
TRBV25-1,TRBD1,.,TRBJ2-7,TGTGTCAGCAGTGACCCACAGGGGTCCGCCTACGAGCAGTACTTC,CVSSDPQGSAYEQYF
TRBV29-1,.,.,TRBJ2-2,TGCAGCGTTGCCGTGACCGGGGAGCTGTTTTTT,CSVAVTGELFF
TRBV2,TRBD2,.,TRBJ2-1,TGTGCCAGCGTGCTGGGACTAGCGGGGGCACCGACGGAGCAGTTCTTC,CASVLGLAGAPTEQFF
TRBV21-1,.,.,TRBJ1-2,TGTGCCAGCCCGGGGAGACTCCGGGTTTCCTCTAACTATGGCTACACCTTC,CASPGRLRVSSNYGYTF
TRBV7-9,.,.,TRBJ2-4,TGTACCAGCAGCCCATCGGGGCCGAACTGGCAAGGAACCAAAAACATTCAGTACTTC,CTSSPSGPNWQGTKNIQYF
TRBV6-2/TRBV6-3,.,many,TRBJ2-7,TGTGCCAGCAGCCATAACTACGAGCAGTACTTC,CASSHNYEQYF